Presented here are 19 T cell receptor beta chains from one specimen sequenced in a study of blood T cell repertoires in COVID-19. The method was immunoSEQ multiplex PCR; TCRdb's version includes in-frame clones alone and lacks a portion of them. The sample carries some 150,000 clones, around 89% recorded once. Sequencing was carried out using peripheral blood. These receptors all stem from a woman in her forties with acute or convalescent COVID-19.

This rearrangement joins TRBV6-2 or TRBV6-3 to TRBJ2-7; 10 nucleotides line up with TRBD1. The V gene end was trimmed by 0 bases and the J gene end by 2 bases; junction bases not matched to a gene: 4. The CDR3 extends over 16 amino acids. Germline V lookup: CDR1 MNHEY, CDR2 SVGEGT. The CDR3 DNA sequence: TGTGCCAGCAGTTACTCGAAGGGGACAGGGGCCTACGAGCAGTACTTC. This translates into CASSYSKGTGAYEQYF.

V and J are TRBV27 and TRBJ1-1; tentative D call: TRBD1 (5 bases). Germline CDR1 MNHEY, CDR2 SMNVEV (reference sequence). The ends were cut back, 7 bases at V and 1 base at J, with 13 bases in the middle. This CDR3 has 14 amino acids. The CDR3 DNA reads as TGTGCCAGCAAGACGGGGGAGTGGAACACTGAAGCTTTCTTT. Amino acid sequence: CASKTGEWNTEAFF.

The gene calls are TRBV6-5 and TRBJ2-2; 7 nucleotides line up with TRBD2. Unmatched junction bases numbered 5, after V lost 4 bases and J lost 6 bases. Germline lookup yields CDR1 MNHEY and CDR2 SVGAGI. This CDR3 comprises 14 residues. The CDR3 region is CASSFQSGAGELFF. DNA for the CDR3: TGTGCCAGCAGTTTCCAGAGCGGGGCCGGGGAGCTGTTTTTT.

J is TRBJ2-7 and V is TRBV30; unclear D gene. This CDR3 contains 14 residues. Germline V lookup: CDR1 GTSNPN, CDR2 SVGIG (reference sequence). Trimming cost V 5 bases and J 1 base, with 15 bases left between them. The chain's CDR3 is CAWFDGSKSYEQYF. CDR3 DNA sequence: TGTGCCTGGTTTGACGGGTCCAAATCCTACGAGCAGTACTTC. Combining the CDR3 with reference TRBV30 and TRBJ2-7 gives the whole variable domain SQTIHQWPATLVQPVGSPLSLECTVEGTSNPNLYWYRQAAGRGLQLLFYSVGIGQISSEVPQNLSASRPQDRQFILSSKKLLLSDSGFYLCAWFDGSKSYEQYFGPGTRLTVT.

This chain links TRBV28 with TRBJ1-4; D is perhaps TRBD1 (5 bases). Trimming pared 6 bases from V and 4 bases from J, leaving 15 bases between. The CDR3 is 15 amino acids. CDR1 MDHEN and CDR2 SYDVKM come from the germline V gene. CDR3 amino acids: CASSLLSGLNEKLFF. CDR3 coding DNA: TGTGCCAGCAGCCTCCTGTCAGGGCTTAATGAAAAACTGTTTTTT.

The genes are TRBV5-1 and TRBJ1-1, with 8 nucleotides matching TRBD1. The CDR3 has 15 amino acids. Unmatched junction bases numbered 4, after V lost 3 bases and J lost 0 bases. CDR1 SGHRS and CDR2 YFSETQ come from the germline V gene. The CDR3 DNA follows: TGCGCCAGCAGCTGGGAGGGACAGGTGAACACTGAAGCTTTCTTT. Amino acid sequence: CASSWEGQVNTEAFF.

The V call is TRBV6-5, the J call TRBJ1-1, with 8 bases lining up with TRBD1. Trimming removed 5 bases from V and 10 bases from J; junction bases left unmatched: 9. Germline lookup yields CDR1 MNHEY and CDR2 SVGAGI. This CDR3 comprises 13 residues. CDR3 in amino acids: CASSKLSQGGAFF. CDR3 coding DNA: TGTGCCAGCAGTAAGCTCTCACAGGGGGGAGCTTTCTTT.

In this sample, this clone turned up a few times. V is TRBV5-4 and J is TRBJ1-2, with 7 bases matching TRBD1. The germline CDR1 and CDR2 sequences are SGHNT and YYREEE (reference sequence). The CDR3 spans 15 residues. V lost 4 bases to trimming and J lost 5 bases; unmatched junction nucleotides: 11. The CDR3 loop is CASSGGRDRDYGYTF. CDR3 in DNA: TGTGCCAGCAGCGGGGGCCGCGACAGGGATTATGGCTACACCTTC.

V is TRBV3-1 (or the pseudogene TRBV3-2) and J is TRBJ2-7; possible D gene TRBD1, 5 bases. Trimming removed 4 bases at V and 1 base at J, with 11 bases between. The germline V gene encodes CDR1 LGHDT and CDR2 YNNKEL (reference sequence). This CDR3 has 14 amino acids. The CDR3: CASSRKGISYEQYF. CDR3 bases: TGTGCCAGCAGCCGAAAGGGGATATCCTACGAGCAGTACTTC.

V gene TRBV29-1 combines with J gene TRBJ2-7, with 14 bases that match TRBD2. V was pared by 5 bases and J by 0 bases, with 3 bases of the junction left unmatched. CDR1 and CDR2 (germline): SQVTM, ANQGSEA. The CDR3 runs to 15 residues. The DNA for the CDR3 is TGCAGCGTTTCCGGGACTAGCGGGAGCTCCTACGAGCAGTACTTC. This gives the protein CSVSGTSGSSYEQYF.

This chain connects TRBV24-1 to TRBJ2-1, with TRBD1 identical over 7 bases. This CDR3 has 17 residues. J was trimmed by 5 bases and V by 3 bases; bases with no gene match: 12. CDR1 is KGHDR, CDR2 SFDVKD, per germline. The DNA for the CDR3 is TGTGCCACCAGTGATCCCAAGACAGGGACCACAGACAATGAGCAGTTCTTC. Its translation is CATSDPKTGTTDNEQFF.

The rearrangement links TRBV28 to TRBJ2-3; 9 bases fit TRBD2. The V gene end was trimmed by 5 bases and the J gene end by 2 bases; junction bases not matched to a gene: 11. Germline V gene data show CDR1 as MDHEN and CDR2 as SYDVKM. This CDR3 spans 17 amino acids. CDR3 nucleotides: TGTGCCAGCAGTACCTCCCCGGCGGGGGGGCCCACAGATACGCAGTATTTT. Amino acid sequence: CASSTSPAGGPTDTQYF. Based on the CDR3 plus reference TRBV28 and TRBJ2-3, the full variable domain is DVKVTQSSRYLVKRTGEKVFLECVQDMDHENMFWYRQDPGLGLRLIYFSYDVKMKEKGDIPEGYSVSREKKERFSLILESASTNQTSMYLCASSTSPAGGPTDTQYFGPGTRLTVL.

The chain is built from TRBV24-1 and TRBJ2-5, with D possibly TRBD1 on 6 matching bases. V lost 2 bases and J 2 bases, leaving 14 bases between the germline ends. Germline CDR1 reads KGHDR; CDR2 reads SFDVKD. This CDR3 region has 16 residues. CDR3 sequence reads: CATSDSPGQFQETQYF. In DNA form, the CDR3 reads TGTGCCACCAGTGATTCTCCCGGACAGTTTCAAGAGACCCAGTACTTC.

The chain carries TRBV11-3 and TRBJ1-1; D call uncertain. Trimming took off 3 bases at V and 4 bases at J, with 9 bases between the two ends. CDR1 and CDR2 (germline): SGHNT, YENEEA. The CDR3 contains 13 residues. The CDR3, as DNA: TGTGCCAGCAGCTTTACGGGTCTCACTGAAGCTTTCTTT. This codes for CASSFTGLTEAFF.

Here the CDR3 reads CASSLGSGDNQPQHF. CDR3 sequence (DNA): TGTGCCAGCAGCTTAGGGTCAGGGGACAATCAGCCCCAGCATTTT. This chain joins TRBV7-9 and TRBJ1-5, with D perhaps matching TRBD1 (6 bases). This CDR3 is 15 amino acids long. Trimming cost V 1 base and J 3 bases, with 10 bases left between them. CDR1 is SEHNR, CDR2 FQNEAQ, per germline (reference sequence).

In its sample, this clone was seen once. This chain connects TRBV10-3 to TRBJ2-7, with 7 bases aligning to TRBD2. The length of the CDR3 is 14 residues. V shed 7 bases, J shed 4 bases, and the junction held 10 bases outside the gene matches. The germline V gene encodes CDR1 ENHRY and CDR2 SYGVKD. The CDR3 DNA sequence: TGTGCCATCAAGGCCGGCGGGAGAGGGTACGAGCAGTACTTC. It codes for CAIKAGGRGYEQYF.

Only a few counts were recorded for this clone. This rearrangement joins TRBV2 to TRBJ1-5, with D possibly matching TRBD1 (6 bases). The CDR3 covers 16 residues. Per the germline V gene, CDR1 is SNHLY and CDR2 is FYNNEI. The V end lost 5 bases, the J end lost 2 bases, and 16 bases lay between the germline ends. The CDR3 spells CASSIGGAFGNQPQHF. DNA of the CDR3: TGTGCCAGCAGTATAGGGGGGGCATTCGGCAATCAGCCCCAGCATTTT.

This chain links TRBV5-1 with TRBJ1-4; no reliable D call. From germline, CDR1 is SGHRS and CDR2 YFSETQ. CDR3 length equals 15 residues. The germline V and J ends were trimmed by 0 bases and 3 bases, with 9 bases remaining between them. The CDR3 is CASSLELASNEKLFF. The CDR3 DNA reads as TGCGCCAGCAGCTTGGAATTGGCCTCTAATGAAAAACTGTTTTTT. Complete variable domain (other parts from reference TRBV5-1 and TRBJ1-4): KAGVTQTPRYLIKTRGQQVTLSCSPISGHRSVSWYQQTPGQGLQFLFEYFSETQRNKGNFPGRFSGRQFSNSRSEMNVSTLELGDSALYLCASSLELASNEKLFFGSGTQLSVL.

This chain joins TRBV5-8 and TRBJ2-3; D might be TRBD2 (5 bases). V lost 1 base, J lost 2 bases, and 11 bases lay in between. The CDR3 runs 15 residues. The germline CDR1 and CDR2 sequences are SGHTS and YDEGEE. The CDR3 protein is CASSLKDFPTDTQYF. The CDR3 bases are TGTGCCAGCAGCTTGAAGGACTTCCCCACAGATACGCAGTATTTT. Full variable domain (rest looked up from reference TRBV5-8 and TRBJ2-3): EAGVTQSPTHLIKTRGQQATLRCSPISGHTSVYWYQQALGLGLQFLLWYDEGEERNRGNFPPRFSGRQFPNYSSELNVNALELEDSALYLCASSLKDFPTDTQYFGPGTRLTVL.